Presented here are 17 T cell receptor beta chains from one specimen sequenced in a study of OX40 agonist ivuxolimab in advanced cancers. Only in-frame clones appear in the TCRdb table, and some are missing; sequencing was by immunoSEQ multiplex PCR. Of tens of thousands of clones in the sample, about nine tenths were seen once. The source was CD4+ or CD8+ T cells sorted from blood, collected in a trial of the OX40 agonist ivuxolimab. These receptors all stem from an adult with an advanced solid tumor such as melanoma, head and neck, liver or kidney cancer.

The chain uses TRBV11-2 and TRBJ2-2, with D unresolved. The CDR3 has 12 amino acids. CDR1 SGHAT and CDR2 FQNNGV come from the germline V gene. The V gene lost 1 base and the J gene lost 6 bases, with 3 bases spanning the gap. CDR3 protein: CASSLVAGELFF. The DNA of the CDR3 is TGTGCCAGCAGCTTAGTTGCCGGGGAGCTGTTTTTT.

V gene TRBV9 combines with J gene TRBJ2-5, with 8 bases aligning to TRBD2. The CDR3 contains 14 residues. The germline CDR1 and CDR2 sequences are SGDLS and YYNGEE. J lost 4 bases, V lost 4 bases, and 6 bases had no gene match. The CDR3 protein is CASSLGRGGETQYF. CDR3 nucleotide sequence: TGTGCCAGCAGCTTAGGACGGGGGGGAGAGACCCAGTACTTC.

This clone was counted between two and nine times. The rearrangement links TRBV14 to TRBJ2-3; 10 bases line up with TRBD1. CDR3 length: 16 amino acids. Germline loops: CDR1 SGHDN, CDR2 FVKESK. J was trimmed by 1 base and V by 6 bases; bases with no gene match: 7. The CDR3 DNA follows: TGTGCCAGCAGTAAGGGGACAGGGGTCGGCACAGATACGCAGTATTTT. Its protein is CASSKGTGVGTDTQYF.

The gene calls are TRBV7-9 and TRBJ1-3, with 8 nucleotides matching TRBD1. The CDR3 covers 17 residues. J lost 2 bases, V lost 7 bases, and 13 bases had no gene match. Germline-derived CDR1 and CDR2 are SEHNR and FQNEAQ (reference sequence). This CDR3 reads CASTPSGRTGPGNTIYF. DNA for the CDR3: TGTGCCAGCACCCCGTCTGGGCGGACAGGGCCTGGAAACACCATATATTTT.

The chain combines TRBV25-1 with TRBJ1-6, with a possible D match to TRBD1 (5 bases). Trimming stripped 2 bases from V and 10 bases from J, with 15 bases between. The CDR3 runs 15 residues. Per germline, CDR1 MGHDK and CDR2 SYGVNS. The CDR3 region is CASSEMGREVSPLHF. The CDR3 coding sequence is TGTGCCAGCAGTGAAATGGGCAGGGAGGTGTCACCCCTCCACTTT.

This chain connects TRBV7-3 to TRBJ2-1; D call uncertain. The CDR3 covers 13 residues. Trimming left V 2 bases short and J 8 bases short, with 10 bases between. Germline V gene sequence: CDR1 SGHTA, CDR2 FQGTGA. For the CDR3, the DNA is TGTGCCAGCAGCTTATCTTCACGGTATGAGCAGTTCTTC. Translation gives CASSLSSRYEQFF.

This sequence joins TRBV2 and TRBJ1-5; D is perhaps TRBD1 (5 bases). Trimming cost V 4 bases and J 4 bases, with 14 bases left between them. Germline V gene lookup returns CDR1 SNHLY and CDR2 FYNNEI. The CDR3 runs 15 residues. This CDR3 is CASSGGGSLNQPQHF. The CDR3 nucleotides are TGTGCCAGCAGTGGGGGGGGTTCGCTTAATCAGCCCCAGCATTTT.

The chain uses TRBV5-6 and TRBJ2-7; either TRBD1 or TRBD2 may supply D (6 bases each). CDR1 and CDR2 (germline): SGHDT, YYEEEE. V was cut by 3 bases and J by 3 bases, with 22 bases left in between. The CDR3 totals 17 residues. The CDR3 protein is CASSSRGVRGNNYEQYF. The DNA of the CDR3 is TGTGCCAGCAGCTCGAGGGGGGTGCGAGGGAATAACTACGAGCAGTACTTC.

J is TRBJ2-1 and V is TRBV7-2; D remains unclear. The CDR3 spans 17 residues. The germline CDR1 and CDR2 sequences are SGHTA and FQGNSA. Trimming stripped 0 bases from V and 0 bases from J, with 12 bases between. The CDR3 sequence is CASSLAPRGSSYNEQFF. The CDR3 nucleotides read TGTGCCAGCAGCTTAGCCCCTCGCGGCAGCTCCTACAATGAGCAGTTCTTC.

The CDR3: CASSLRWGDEQFF. The CDR3 DNA sequence: TGTGCCAGCAGTTTAAGATGGGGTGATGAGCAGTTCTTC. The rearrangement links TRBV27 to TRBJ2-1, with D unclear. The CDR3 length is 13 residues. Germline CDR1 MNHEY, CDR2 SMNVEV (reference sequence). Trimming removed 2 bases from V and 8 bases from J, with 10 bases in between.

The chain couples TRBV7-2 to TRBJ2-5; TRBD2 is a possible D gene (6 bases). This CDR3 is built from 15 residues. Germline CDR1 and CDR2: SGHTA and FQGNSA. V shed 0 bases and J shed 0 bases, with 8 bases lying between them. This CDR3 reads CASSLARTNQETQYF. For the CDR3, the DNA is TGTGCCAGCAGCTTAGCAAGGACTAACCAAGAGACCCAGTACTTC.

The chain carries TRBV6-6 and TRBJ1-5, with D perhaps matching TRBD1 (5 bases). The V gene lost 7 bases and the J gene lost 5 bases, with 15 bases spanning the gap. The CDR3 is made up of 14 amino acids. Germline CDR1 and CDR2: MNHNY and SVGAGI (reference sequence). The CDR3 region is CASTREGQDQPQHF. The CDR3 DNA follows: TGTGCCAGCACCCGAGAGGGGCAGGATCAGCCCCAGCATTTT.

This rearrangement joins TRBV4-2 to TRBJ2-7; 7 positions match TRBD2. CDR1 is LGHNA and CDR2 is YNFKEQ in the germline V gene. Trimming at V came to 0 bases and at J to 3 bases, leaving 5 bases not matched to a gene. The CDR3 runs to 15 residues. The CDR3 nucleotides read TGTGCCAGCAGCCAAGAGAATAGCGGGCTCTACGAGCAGTACTTC. Its translation: CASSQENSGLYEQYF.

The genes are TRBV29-1 and TRBJ2-1, with a possible D match to TRBD2 (6 bases). Looked up from germline, CDR1 is SQVTM and CDR2 is ANQGSEA. CDR3 length equals 12 residues. V was clipped by 4 bases and J by 2 bases, with 6 bases between them. The CDR3 sequence: CSVVAAYNEQFF. The CDR3 nucleotides are TGCAGCGTTGTAGCGGCCTACAATGAGCAGTTCTTC.

The chain combines TRBV10-3 with TRBJ1-4; D gene uncertain. The CDR3 length is 13 residues. The germline gives CDR1 ENHRY, CDR2 SYGVKD. V was clipped by 7 bases and J by 5 bases, with 11 bases between them. CDR3 residues: CAITGAPNEKLFF. The DNA for the CDR3 is TGTGCCATCACGGGCGCCCCGAATGAAAAACTGTTTTTT.

The V and J genes are TRBV27 and TRBJ1-1; 8 bases agree with TRBD1. Germline V CDR1 and CDR2: MNHEY, SMNVEV (reference sequence). The CDR3 is made up of 15 amino acids. V shed 4 bases, J shed 1 base, and the junction held 5 bases outside the gene matches. CDR3 DNA sequence: TGTGCCAGCAGTTACCGGACAGGGAGGAACACTGAAGCTTTCTTT. It is translated as CASSYRTGRNTEAFF.

The chain is built from TRBV18 and TRBJ2-7; D is ambiguous. V dropped 2 bases and J dropped 3 bases, with 8 bases sitting between them. Germline CDR1 KGHSH, CDR2 LQKENI. This CDR3 has 13 residues. This chain's CDR3 is CASSPFDVYEQYF. CDR3 nucleotide sequence: TGTGCCAGCTCACCATTTGACGTCTACGAGCAGTACTTC.